Included here is one TCR beta chain sequence, with context. Antigen unknown. This specimen belongs to a study of PD-1 blockade in classical Hodgkin lymphoma. Overall study: A 3 mg/kg intravenous dose of nivolumab was received by patients every 2 weeks.

Libraries were prepared by immunoSEQ multiplex PCR; TCRdb keeps only in-frame clonotypes and omits some of them. The data show 6,500 to 10,000 clones, more than 70% seen once. Study-wide results and limits: Newly diagnosed patients were reported to exhibit reduced baseline TCR diversity relative to healthy donors.

No patient escaped relapse after autologous stem cell transplantation, and brentuximab vedotin exposure varied. Magnetic negative selection of thawed PBMCs yielded the CD8+ T cells. When best responses were assessed, they were complete response, partial response or progressive disease. Specimen: CD8+ T cells from blood, collected at baseline. This TCR derives from a human donor with classical Hodgkin lymphoma.

The CDR3 loop reads CASSHASADTQYF. The CDR3 nucleotides read TGTGCCAGCAGCCACGCTTCGGCAGATACGCAGTATTTT. This chain uses TRBV14 with TRBJ2-3; no clear D gene. V dropped 3 bases and J dropped 4 bases, with 8 bases sitting between them. Germline CDR1 is SGHDN and CDR2 is FVKESK. This CDR3 has 13 residues.